This TCR beta chain was sequenced for a study of T cell clones after liver transplantation. The CDR3 loop spans 16 amino acids. The V gene's germline CDR1 is SEHNR and CDR2 FQNEAQ (reference sequence). Unmatched junction bases numbered 8, after V lost 6 bases and J lost 7 bases. Produced via immunoSEQ multiplex PCR; TCRdb's table is partial and in-frame only. The data show about 68,000 clones, more than 85% seen once. This TCR was sampled from a human patient who received a liver transplant. Some of the T cells might come from the graft donor. Specimen: CD4+ T cells from blood, collected nearly 26 months after liver transplant. The chain employs TRBV7-9 and TRBJ2-1, with 14 bases aligning to TRBD2. CDR3: CASRLTSGRASNEQFF. The CDR3 nucleotides are TGTGCCAGCAGGTTGACTAGCGGGAGGGCCTCTAATGAGCAGTTCTTC. Drawing the rest from reference TRBV7-9 and TRBJ2-1, the complete variable domain is DTGVSQNPRHKITKRGQNVTFRCDPISEHNRLYWYRQTLGQGPEFLTYFQNEAQLEKSRLLSDRFSAERPKGSFSTLEIQRTEQGDSAMYLCASRLTSGRASNEQFFGPGTRLTVL.